This T cell receptor (beta chain) was profiled in a study of control samples from healthy donors and cancer patients. The germline V gene encodes CDR1 SGHNT and CDR2 YENEEA. V was cut by 1 base and J by 4 bases, with 14 bases left in between. There are 15 residues in the CDR3. Measured with immunoSEQ multiplex PCR; TCRdb has only the in-frame clones, and not every one. The repertoire holds about 220,000 clones, over 90% seen once, with approximately 1.5% in the top ten. This chain uses TRBV11-3 with TRBJ2-7; D perhaps matches TRBD2 (5 bases). The sequence was obtained from a man aged 50 to 60 in good health. Source material: blood. The CDR3 reads CASSLGRDPVYEQYF. The CDR3 bases are TGTGCCAGCAGCTTAGGCCGGGATCCGGTATACGAGCAGTACTTC. The full variable domain, completed using reference TRBV11-3 and TRBJ2-7, is EAGVVQSPRYKIIEKKQPVAFWCNPISGHNTLYWYLQNLGQGPELLIRYENEEAVDDSQLPKDRFSAERLKGVDSTLKIQPAELGDSAVYLCASSLGRDPVYEQYFGPGTRLTVT.